This T cell receptor (beta chain) was sequenced during a study of cytomegalovirus exposure and HLA in healthy donors (dated 2017 in TCRdb). For context, the study as a whole: In an earlier analysis of about 560 of the donors, 276 Gb of sequence data and 100 million or so unique TCR beta sequences from about 179 million T cells were reported. An early release that covered some 640 HLA-typed donors contained about 300 gigabases of sequencing data and some 87 million unique TCR sequences. Of the approximately 400 genotyped donors, over 80% were placed in the genetic ancestry cluster associated with self-reported Caucasian donors. The study aimed to test whether signatures of past pathogen exposure could be identified by cataloging public T cell receptors. The T cell repertoires of 700 or so subjects were profiled by immunosequencing and related to cytomegalovirus serostatus. Along with the approximately 600-subject first cohort, a separate validation cohort of some 130 different subjects was used. To predict cytomegalovirus infection status, the study brought together high-throughput TCR immunosequencing, statistical association of individual TCRs with disease status, and machine learning. To study patterns of TCR occurrence, a later analysis re-analyzed previously published TCR beta repertoires from around 670 donors and added high-resolution HLA genotyping. In the later analysis, no new phenotypic data were used to find candidate immune exposures; instead, reliance was placed on TCR beta sequences and their occurrence across donors. To decide whether each TCR beta V gene segment behaved as functional or pseudogenic, an earlier analysis of fewer than 750 of the donors relied on high-throughput TCR beta sequencing. Donor age, sex, ethnicity and CMV serostatus were collected together with the repertoire data. In a later genetic analysis, genome-wide SNP genotypes for about three fifths of the roughly 670 donors were used, and that subset was treated as a discovery cohort. Every repertoire in the discovery cohort had been generated on one and the same sequencing platform. HLA typing covered class I and class II loci at four-digit resolution. The number of donors typed differed by locus, with roughly 620-630 for A, B, C, DRB1 and DQB1, more than 500 for DQA1, over 600 for DPA1, and under 490 for DPB1. Roughly five DR-DQ haplotypes were handled as single units for association and clustering, since linkage in the cohort was strong. Among 398 genotyped donors of the cohort, an average of about 240,000 unique TCR beta nucleotide sequences were sequenced per donor, around a sixth of them non-productive.

In total, roughly 710 healthy bone marrow donors made up the cohort. At the time of sampling, every cohort member was nominally healthy, though immune exposures that went unrecorded were likely present. The donor was CMV seronegative and belonged to the group of approximately 320 seronegative cohort members. Each donor provided a peripheral blood sample, and peripheral blood mononuclear cells were used for TCR beta sequencing. The Qiagen DNeasy Blood Extraction Kit was used to extract genomic DNA from the blood cell samples. The library was made by the immunoSEQ multiplex PCR assay. For the multiplex PCR, a mixture combining 60 forward primers for TCR Vbeta segments and 13 reverse primers for TCR Jbeta segments was used. The CDR3 region of rearranged TCR beta genes was amplified from genomic DNA by a multiplex PCR assay. The amplified TCR beta libraries were sequenced on the Illumina HiSeq System as 87-base-pair reads. The original methods were these. In a later analysis, approximately 74 million unique TCR beta chains were counted across the roughly 610 repertoires, and roughly 9.9 million of these chains were shared by at least two donors. Raw reads were error-corrected and collapsed into unique sequences with a nearest-neighbor algorithm that merged closely related sequences to remove PCR and sequencing errors. Alignment of CDR3 sequences to IMGT reference sequences was used to assign V, D and J gene segments. For a sequence to be retained, at least a six-nucleotide match to both a V gene segment and a J gene segment was required. Rearrangements were classified as productive when the CDR3 lacked stop codons and remained in frame with V and J, and all other rearrangements were classified as non-productive. CDR3 was defined according to IMGT convention as the region running from the second conserved V-encoded cysteine to the conserved J-encoded phenylalanine. The earlier analysis of about 560 of the donors excluded any sequence lacking an unambiguous match to a single V gene segment. An earlier analysis of approximately 590 of the donors called V segments functional above 56.7% productive rearrangements and segregating when the between-donor standard deviation exceeded 5%. A statistical classification framework was built to diagnose cytomegalovirus status from the catalog of TCR beta chain sequences. V and J gene assignment, in a later analysis, came from comparing TCR nucleotide sequences with IMGT/GENE-DB human TR gene sequences. Using the TCRdist pipeline, a later analysis assigned CDR3 sequences along with most-parsimonious VDJ recombination scenarios. In a later analysis, each TCR beta chain was defined by its CDR3 amino acid sequence together with its V-gene family, and reads without a unique V-gene family were excluded. As a way to deal with suspected cross-contamination and a sequencing artifact, a later analysis dropped over 550 nucleotide sequences that were highly shared and had low generation probability. In a later analysis, a clonal expansion index for each public chain was calculated from normalized within-repertoire ranks of inferred template counts. Generation probabilities in a later analysis came from a VDJ recombination model fitted to out-of-frame rearrangements, and those results were checked against IGoR. Hypergeometric tests were used in a later analysis to score TCR-TCR, TCR-HLA and TCR-CMV co-occurrence, with a repertoire-size bias correction applied to the TCR pairs. False discovery rates were estimated in a later analysis by permuting HLA or CMV assignments 20 times. In a later analysis, co-occurring TCRs were grouped using DBSCAN, with TCRdist sequence similarity added in when clustering inside HLA-allele-positive subsets. For co-occurrence clustering, repertoires with fewer than 30,000 or more than 120,000 public chains were excluded, along with five repertoires with anomalous nucleotide sharing. Entries here come from immuneACCESS through TCRdb and include only in-frame sequences with V and J called. Some clones fail to appear in such tables; in the studies checked, an unresolved V gene covers under half of the shortfall, and the cause of the remainder is unknown. The V and J calls and the clone size are those of that table, but D and trimming were determined from the DNA. This sample comprises about 140,000 clones, roughly 80% of them detected only once. Around 3.4% of the sample is held by the ten biggest clonotypes.

This clone was counted a single time. No cognate antigen has been identified for it. Within one base of it there is no much larger clone, and no base qualities were kept. The paper as a whole reports these results and caveats: Only TCR beta chains were sequenced in this cohort, and the absence of alpha or paired-chain data limited detectable features. Broadly in line with IMGT annotations, most TCR beta V segments showed up in productive rearrangements about 87% or about 30% of the time in an earlier analysis of several hundred of the donors. Because counts were too low, roughly 18 rarely observed V segments, including chromosome 9 orphons, were left out of the earlier analysis of some 640 of the donors. For the cohort, immune exposure information was limited to CMV serostatus. Because HLA typing was missing for some donors at each locus, association tests included only the typed subset. In a later genetic analysis, a missense DCLRE1C variant was associated with V-gene and J-gene trimming of TCR beta chains, and the association was replicated in an independent cohort. A cluster of highly shared sequence variants was judged likely to be a technical artifact of the sequencing pipeline. Several of the top co-occurrence clusters appeared to be linked to parvovirus B19, influenza, CMV and Epstein-Barr virus, according to a later analysis. According to a later analysis, most CMV-associated TCR beta chains appeared to be HLA-restricted, and the HLA associations seemed to be driven largely by CMV exposure. In vitro tests confirmed that three of the cytomegalovirus-associated TCR beta chains recognize cytomegalovirus antigens. A total of around 150 TCR beta chains were listed by the study as associated with cytomegalovirus. In a later analysis, the rate of TCR association differed among HLA loci, with DRB1 alleles having the most associated TCRs and HLA-C alleles having the fewest. Across donors, most TCR sequences were observed very rarely, whereas some public TCRs were present in many individuals. The classifier was reported to diagnose cytomegalovirus status with high specificity and sensitivity in both the original cohort and the validation cohort. It was suggested by the authors that the approach could potentially be generalized to other disease states and immunological phenotypes. Compared with the 666-donor mean, donors in an Asian-associated ancestry cluster had fewer N-insertions in productive TCRs, according to a later genetic analysis. Correlated functional status among segregating V segments might be attributable to linkage disequilibrium, but an unknown experimental factor could not be ruled out. Assigning TCR associations to individual alleles was difficult when HLA alleles, especially DR and DQ, strongly co-occurred. At a false discovery rate of 0.05, a later analysis linked about 17,000 TCR beta sequences to specific HLA alleles. The presence/absence analyses assumed that sequencing depth was roughly uniform across donors, and that assumption may not be true. Compared with equally common non-associated chains, HLA-associated TCR beta chains in a later analysis were more clonally expanded and had lower generation probabilities. A further reported finding was that TCR beta sequences accurately predicted the HLA-A and HLA-B alleles for most subjects in the first cohort.

The origin of this receptor is a man aged 35 to 55 in good health and CMV-seronegative. The source material was PBMCs.

The nucleotide sequence reads as follows: TGCGCCAGCAGCTTTCTAGCGGGGGGGAGAGATGAGCAGTTCTTC. It translates as CASSFLAGGRDEQFF. The sequence links TRBV5-1 to TRBJ2-1; TRBD2 lines up with 12 middle nucleotides. The CDR3 contains 15 residues, cysteine and phenylalanine counted. Only the CDR3 portion is preserved as DNA: 45 bases, with reading frame beginning at the first base. The germline V gene sets CDR1 to SGHRS and CDR2 to YFSETQ. V loses 2 bases at its end and J loses 8 bases; junction bases beyond the gene matches: 5. The entire variable domain, with the stretches around the CDR3 drawn from the reference TRBV5-1 and TRBJ2-1 proteins, is KAGVTQTPRYLIKTRGQQVTLSCSPISGHRSVSWYQQTPGQGLQFLFEYFSETQRNKGNFPGRFSGRQFSNSRSEMNVSTLELGDSALYLCASSFLAGGRDEQFFGPGTRLTVL.